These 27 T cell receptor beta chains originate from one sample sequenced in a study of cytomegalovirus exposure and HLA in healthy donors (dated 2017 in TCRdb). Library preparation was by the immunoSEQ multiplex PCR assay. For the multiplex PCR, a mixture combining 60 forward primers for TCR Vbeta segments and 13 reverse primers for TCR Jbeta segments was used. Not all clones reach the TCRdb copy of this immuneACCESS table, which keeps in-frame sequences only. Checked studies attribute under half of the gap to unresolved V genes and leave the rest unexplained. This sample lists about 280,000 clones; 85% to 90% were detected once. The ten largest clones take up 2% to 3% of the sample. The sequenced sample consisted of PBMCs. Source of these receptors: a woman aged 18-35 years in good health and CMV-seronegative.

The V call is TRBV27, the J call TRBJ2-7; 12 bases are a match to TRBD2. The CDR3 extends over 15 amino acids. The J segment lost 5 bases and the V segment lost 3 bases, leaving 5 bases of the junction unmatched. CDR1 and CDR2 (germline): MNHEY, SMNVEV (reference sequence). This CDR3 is CASSFLAGGHDEQYF. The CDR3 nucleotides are TGTGCCAGCAGTTTCCTAGCGGGGGGGCACGACGAGCAGTACTTC.

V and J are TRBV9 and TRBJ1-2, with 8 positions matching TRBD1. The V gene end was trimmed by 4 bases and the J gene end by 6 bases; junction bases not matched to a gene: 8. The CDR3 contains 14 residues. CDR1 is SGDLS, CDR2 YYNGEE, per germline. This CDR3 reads CASSLRQGTDGYTF. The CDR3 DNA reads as TGTGCCAGCAGCTTACGACAGGGGACTGATGGCTACACCTTC.

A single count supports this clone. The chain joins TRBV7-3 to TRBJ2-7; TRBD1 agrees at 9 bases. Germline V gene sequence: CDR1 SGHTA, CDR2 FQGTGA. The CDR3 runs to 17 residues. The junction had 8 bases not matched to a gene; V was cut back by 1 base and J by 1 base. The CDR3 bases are TGTGCCAGCAGCTTAATGGGAACCGGGACAGGGTCCTACGAGCAGTACTTC. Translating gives CASSLMGTGTGSYEQYF.

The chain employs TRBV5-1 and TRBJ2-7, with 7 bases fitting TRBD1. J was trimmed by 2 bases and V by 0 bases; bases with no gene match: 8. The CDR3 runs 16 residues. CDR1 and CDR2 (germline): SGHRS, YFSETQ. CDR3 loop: CASSLGDSSAAYEQYF. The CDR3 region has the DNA TGCGCCAGCAGCTTGGGGGACAGTTCCGCGGCCTACGAGCAGTACTTC. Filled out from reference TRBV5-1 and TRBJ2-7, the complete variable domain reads KAGVTQTPRYLIKTRGQQVTLSCSPISGHRSVSWYQQTPGQGLQFLFEYFSETQRNKGNFPGRFSGRQFSNSRSEMNVSTLELGDSALYLCASSLGDSSAAYEQYFGPGTRLTVT.

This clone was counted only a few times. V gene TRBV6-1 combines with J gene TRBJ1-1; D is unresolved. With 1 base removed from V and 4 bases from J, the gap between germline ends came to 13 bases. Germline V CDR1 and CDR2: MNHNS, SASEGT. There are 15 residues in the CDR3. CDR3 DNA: TGTGCCAGCAGTGAAGTGAGCCCGCACAGCACTGAAGCTTTCTTT. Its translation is CASSEVSPHSTEAFF.

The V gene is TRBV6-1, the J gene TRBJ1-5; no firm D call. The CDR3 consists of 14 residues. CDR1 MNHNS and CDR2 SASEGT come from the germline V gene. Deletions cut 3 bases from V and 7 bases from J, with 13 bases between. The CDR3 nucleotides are TGTGCCAGCAGTGAGTTCGGACCGGGGCAGCCCCAGCATTTT. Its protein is CASSEFGPGQPQHF.

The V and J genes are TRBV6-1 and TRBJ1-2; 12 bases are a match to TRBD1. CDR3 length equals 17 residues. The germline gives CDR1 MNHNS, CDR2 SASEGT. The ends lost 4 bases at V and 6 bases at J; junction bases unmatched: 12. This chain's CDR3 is CASSAAGTGGALDGYTF. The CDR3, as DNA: TGTGCCAGCAGTGCTGCCGGGACAGGGGGCGCATTGGATGGCTACACCTTC.

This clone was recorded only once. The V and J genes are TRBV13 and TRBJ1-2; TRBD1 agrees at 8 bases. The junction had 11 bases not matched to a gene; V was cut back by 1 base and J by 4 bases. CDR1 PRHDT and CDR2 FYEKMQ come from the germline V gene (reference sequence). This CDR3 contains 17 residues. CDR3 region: CASSLVTTYQGAYGYTF. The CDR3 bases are TGTGCCAGCAGCTTAGTCACAACTTATCAGGGGGCCTATGGCTACACCTTC.

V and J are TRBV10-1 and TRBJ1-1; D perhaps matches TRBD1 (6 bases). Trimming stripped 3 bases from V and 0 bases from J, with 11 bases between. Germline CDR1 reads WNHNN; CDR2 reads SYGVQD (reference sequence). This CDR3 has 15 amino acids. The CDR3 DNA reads TGCGCCAGCAGTGACTCTGGACAGATGAACACTGAAGCTTTCTTT. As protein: CASSDSGQMNTEAFF.

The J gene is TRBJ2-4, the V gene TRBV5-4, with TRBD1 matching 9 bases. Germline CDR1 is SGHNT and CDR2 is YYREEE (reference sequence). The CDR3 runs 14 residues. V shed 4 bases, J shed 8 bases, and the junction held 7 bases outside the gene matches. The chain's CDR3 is CASSIQQGAHIQYF. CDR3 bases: TGTGCCAGCAGCATACAACAGGGGGCTCACATTCAGTACTTC.

CDR3 loop: CASSSERGGMPDTQYF. The CDR3 nucleotides read TGTGCCAGCAGCTCCGAGCGGGGGGGCATGCCAGATACGCAGTATTTT. The rearrangement uses TRBV9 and TRBJ2-3; 10 bases fit TRBD2. This CDR3 is 16 amino acids long. Trimming removed 4 bases from V and 4 bases from J; junction bases left unmatched: 9. Germline CDR1 reads SGDLS; CDR2 reads YYNGEE.

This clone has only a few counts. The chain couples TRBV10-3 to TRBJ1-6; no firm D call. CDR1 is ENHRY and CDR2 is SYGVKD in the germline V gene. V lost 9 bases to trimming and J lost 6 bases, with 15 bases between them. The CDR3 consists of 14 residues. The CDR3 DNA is TGTGCCATGAGGGCATCCGAGTTTAATTCACCCCTCCACTTT. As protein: CAMRASEFNSPLHF.

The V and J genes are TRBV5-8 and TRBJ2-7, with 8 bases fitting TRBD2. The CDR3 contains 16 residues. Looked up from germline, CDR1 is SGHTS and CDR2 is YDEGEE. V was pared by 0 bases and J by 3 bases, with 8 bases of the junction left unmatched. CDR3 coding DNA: TGTGCCAGCAGCTTGGCCTTGGCGGGGGGCCTCTACGAGCAGTACTTC. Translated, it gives CASSLALAGGLYEQYF. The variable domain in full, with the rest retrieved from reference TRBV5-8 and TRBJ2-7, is EAGVTQSPTHLIKTRGQQATLRCSPISGHTSVYWYQQALGLGLQFLLWYDEGEERNRGNFPPRFSGRQFPNYSSELNVNALELEDSALYLCASSLALAGGLYEQYFGPGTRLTVT.

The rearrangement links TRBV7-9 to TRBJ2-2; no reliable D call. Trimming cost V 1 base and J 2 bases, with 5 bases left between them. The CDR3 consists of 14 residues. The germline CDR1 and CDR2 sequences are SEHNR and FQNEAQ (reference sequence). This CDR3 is CASSLGGNTGELFF. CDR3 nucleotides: TGTGCCAGCAGCTTAGGAGGAAACACCGGGGAGCTGTTTTTT.

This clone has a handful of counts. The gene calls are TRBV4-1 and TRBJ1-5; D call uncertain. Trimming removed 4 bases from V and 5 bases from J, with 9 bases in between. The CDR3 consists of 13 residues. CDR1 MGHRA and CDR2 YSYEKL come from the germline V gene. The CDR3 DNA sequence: TGCGCCAGCAGCCCATACAAAGATCAGCCCCAGCATTTT. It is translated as CASSPYKDQPQHF.

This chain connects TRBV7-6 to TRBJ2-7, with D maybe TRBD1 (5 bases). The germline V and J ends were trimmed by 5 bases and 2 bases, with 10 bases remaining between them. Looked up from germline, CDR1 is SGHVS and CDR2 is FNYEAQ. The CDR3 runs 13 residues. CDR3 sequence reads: CASSRQSTYEQYF. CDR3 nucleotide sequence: TGTGCCAGCAGCCGACAGTCAACCTACGAGCAGTACTTC.

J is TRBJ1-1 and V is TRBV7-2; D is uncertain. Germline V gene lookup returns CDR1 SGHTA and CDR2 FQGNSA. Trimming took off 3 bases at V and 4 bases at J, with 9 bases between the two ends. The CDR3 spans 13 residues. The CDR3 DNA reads TGTGCCAGCAGCTTCGGGGTGGGCACTGAAGCTTTCTTT. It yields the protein CASSFGVGTEAFF.

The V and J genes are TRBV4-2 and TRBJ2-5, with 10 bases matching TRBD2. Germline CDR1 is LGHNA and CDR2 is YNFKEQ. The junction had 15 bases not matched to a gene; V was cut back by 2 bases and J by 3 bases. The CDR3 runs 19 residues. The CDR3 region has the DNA TGTGCCAGCAGCCAACCCTCAGCGGGGAGCGGGGGGGCGGAAGAGACCCAGTACTTC. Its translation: CASSQPSAGSGGAEETQYF.

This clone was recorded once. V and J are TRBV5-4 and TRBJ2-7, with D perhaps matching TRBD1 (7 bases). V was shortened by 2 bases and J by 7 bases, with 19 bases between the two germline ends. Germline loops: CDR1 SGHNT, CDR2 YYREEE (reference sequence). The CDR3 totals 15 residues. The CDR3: CASSFRGAPMREQYF. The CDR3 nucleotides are TGTGCCAGCAGCTTCAGGGGGGCCCCAATGCGGGAGCAGTACTTC.

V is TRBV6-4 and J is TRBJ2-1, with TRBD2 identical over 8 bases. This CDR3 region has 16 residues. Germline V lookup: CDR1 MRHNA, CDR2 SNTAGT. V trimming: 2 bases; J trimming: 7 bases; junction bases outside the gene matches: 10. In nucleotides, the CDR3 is TGTGCCAGCAGTGACATTGCGACCGGGACTAGTAATGAGCAGTTCTTC. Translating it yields CASSDIATGTSNEQFF.

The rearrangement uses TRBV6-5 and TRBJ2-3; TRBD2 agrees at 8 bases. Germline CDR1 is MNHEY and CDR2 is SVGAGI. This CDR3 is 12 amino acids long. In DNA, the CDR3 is TGTGCAGCGGGGGCGGGGCCAGATACGCAGTATTTT. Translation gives CAAGAGPDTQYF.

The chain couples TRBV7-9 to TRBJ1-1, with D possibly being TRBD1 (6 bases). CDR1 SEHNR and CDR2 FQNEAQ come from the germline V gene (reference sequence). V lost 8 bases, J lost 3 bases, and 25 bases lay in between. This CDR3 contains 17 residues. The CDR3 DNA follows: TGTGCCAGCCAAAGGTTCGGGGGGCATGAGTGGTACACTGAAGCTTTCTTT. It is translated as CASQRFGGHEWYTEAFF.

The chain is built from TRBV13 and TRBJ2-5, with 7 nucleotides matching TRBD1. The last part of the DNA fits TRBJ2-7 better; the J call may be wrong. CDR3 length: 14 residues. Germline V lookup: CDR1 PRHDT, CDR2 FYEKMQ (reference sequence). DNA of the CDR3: TGTGCCAGCAGCTTTGACAGGGTGGCCTACGAGCAGTACTTC. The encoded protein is CASSFDRVAYEQYF.

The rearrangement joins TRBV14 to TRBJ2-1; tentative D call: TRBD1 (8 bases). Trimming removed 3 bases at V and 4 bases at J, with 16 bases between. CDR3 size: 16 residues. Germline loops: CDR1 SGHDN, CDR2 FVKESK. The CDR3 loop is CASSQGGTGGYNEQFF. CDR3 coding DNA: TGTGCCAGCAGCCAGGGAGGGACAGGCGGTTACAATGAGCAGTTCTTC.

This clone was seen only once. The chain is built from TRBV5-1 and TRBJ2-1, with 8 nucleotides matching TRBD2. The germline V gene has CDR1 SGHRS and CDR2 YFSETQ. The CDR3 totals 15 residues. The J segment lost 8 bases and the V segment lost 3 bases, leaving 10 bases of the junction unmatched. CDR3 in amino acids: CASSYRGGLLDEQFF. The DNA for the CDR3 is TGCGCCAGCAGCTATCGGGGGGGCCTTTTGGATGAGCAGTTCTTC.

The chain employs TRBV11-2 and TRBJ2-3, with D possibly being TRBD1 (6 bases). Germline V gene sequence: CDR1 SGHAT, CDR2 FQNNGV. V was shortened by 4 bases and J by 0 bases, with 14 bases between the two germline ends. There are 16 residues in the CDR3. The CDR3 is CASSSPQGPSTDTQYF. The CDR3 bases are TGTGCCAGCAGCTCACCACAGGGCCCTAGCACAGATACGCAGTATTTT.

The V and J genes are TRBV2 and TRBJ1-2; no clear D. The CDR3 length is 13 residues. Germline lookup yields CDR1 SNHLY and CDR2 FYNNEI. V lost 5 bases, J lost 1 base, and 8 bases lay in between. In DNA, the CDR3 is TGTGCCAGCAGTCGAGGGATTAACTATGGCTACACCTTC. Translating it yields CASSRGINYGYTF.